The 20 T cell receptor beta chains given below trace back to one sample, sequenced in a study of post-analysis software for immune sequencing data. Findings and caveats of the study: Five or six TRBV segments were significantly more frequent in patients than in controls. TRBV5-6, TRBV5-1 and TRBV20-1 were among these segments.

Researchers reported that TCR beta cDNA libraries carried unique molecular identifiers. MiXCR was run by TCRdb on the PCR reads, yielding one entry per CDR3 protein. The table includes hundreds of thousands of distinct CDR3 sequences, roughly 50% detected once. Their cognate antigens are unknown. Material for sequencing was blood. The receptors originated from a girl aged 10 to 17 with multiple sclerosis.

This clonotype was counted between two and nine times. The rearrangement uses TRBV7-6 and TRBJ2-3, with D perhaps TRBD2 (6 bases). This CDR3 is built from 16 residues. V was shortened by 5 bases and J by 3 bases, with 18 bases between the two germline ends. CDR1 and CDR2 (germline): SGHVS, FNYEAQ. CDR3 in amino acids: CASSIGLSGGTDTQYF. The DNA of the CDR3 is TGTGCCAGCAGCATTGGACTATCCGGAGGAACAGATACGCAGTATTTT.

V gene TRBV5-1 combines with J gene TRBJ2-7; 9 nucleotides line up with TRBD1. V was pared by 4 bases and J by 3 bases, with 5 bases of the junction left unmatched. Looked up from germline, CDR1 is SGHRS and CDR2 is YFSETQ. The CDR3 has 14 amino acids. The CDR3 loop is CASSVSGQGYEQYF. DNA of the CDR3: TGCGCCAGCAGCGTATCGGGACAGGGCTACGAGCAGTACTTC.

This clonotype was recorded at least ten times. The genes are TRBV20-1 and TRBJ2-7, with D possibly TRBD1 on 5 matching bases. The ends were cut back, 1 base at V and 5 bases at J, with 12 bases in the middle. In germline, CDR1 is DFQATT, CDR2 SNEGSKA (reference sequence). There are 13 residues in the CDR3. CDR3 amino acids: CSARASTVHEQYF. Written as DNA, the CDR3 is TGCAGTGCTAGAGCCTCGACAGTTCACGAGCAGTACTTC.

The V call is TRBV11-2, the J call TRBJ1-6; D call uncertain. Germline V gene lookup returns CDR1 SGHAT and CDR2 FQNNGV. The CDR3 runs 16 residues. Trimming left V 0 bases short and J 10 bases short, with 16 bases between. DNA of the CDR3: TGTGCCAGCAGCTTAGATGCCGCGGTGGGGAGATCACCCCTCCACTTT. Translating it yields CASSLDAAVGRSPLHF.

This clonotype came up once. The chain has TRBV9 and TRBJ1-4, with a weak D call TRBD1 (6 bases). This CDR3 is built from 18 residues. Trimming removed 0 bases from V and 0 bases from J, with 15 bases in between. From germline, CDR1 is SGDLS and CDR2 YYNGEE. CDR3 in amino acids: CASSVGGTPVATNEKLFF. The CDR3 DNA reads TGTGCCAGCAGCGTAGGAGGGACACCCGTTGCAACTAATGAAAAACTGTTTTTT.

This clonotype was seen a few times. CDR3 nucleotide sequence: TGTGCCAGCAGCTTTTACGATGCACGAGAGACCCAGTACTTC. Protein product: CASSFYDARETQYF. The V gene is TRBV5-5, the J gene TRBJ2-5; D call uncertain. This CDR3 contains 14 residues. Per germline, CDR1 SGHKS and CDR2 YYEKEE (reference sequence). The V end lost 2 bases, the J end lost 4 bases, and 12 bases lay between the germline ends.

This clonotype was counted a few times. The V and J genes are TRBV6-4 and TRBJ2-5, with TRBD2 matching 7 bases. V shed 4 bases and J 0 bases; nucleotides not matched to a gene: 5. Germline V CDR1 and CDR2: MRHNA, SNTAGT. This CDR3 contains 15 residues. CDR3 in amino acids: CASSGGAGYQETQYF. CDR3 nucleotides: TGTGCCAGCAGTGGAGGAGCGGGGTACCAAGAGACCCAGTACTTC.

This clonotype was seen a few times. J is TRBJ2-4 and V is TRBV5-1; no clear D. The V and J ends lost 1 base and 0 bases respectively, with 11 bases between them. The CDR3 length is 16 residues. Germline loops: CDR1 SGHRS, CDR2 YFSETQ. CDR3 nucleotides: TGCGCCAGCAGCTTGCTAACCCCCCTAGCCAAAAACATTCAGTACTTC. It yields the protein CASSLLTPLAKNIQYF.

This clonotype was found a few times. The chain has TRBV20-1 and TRBJ1-2, with D hard to call. Germline-derived CDR1 and CDR2 are DFQATT and SNEGSKA (reference sequence). The CDR3 covers 14 residues. Trimming cost V 1 base and J 4 bases, with 13 bases left between them. The CDR3 nucleotides read TGCAGTGCTAGAGCGCCAGGTTTCATCTATGGCTACACCTTC. Its translation is CSARAPGFIYGYTF.

This clonotype has more than one count but fewer than ten. The chain couples TRBV20-1 to TRBJ1-2, with D unresolved. CDR1 is DFQATT and CDR2 is SNEGSKA in the germline V gene (reference sequence). Trimming took off 0 bases at V and 4 bases at J, with 9 bases between the two ends. The CDR3 is 13 amino acids. Here the CDR3 reads CSARDTSGYGYTF. As DNA, the CDR3 is TGCAGTGCTAGAGATACTTCGGGCTATGGCTACACCTTC.

This clonotype has just a few counts. J is TRBJ2-1 and V is TRBV20-1; 8 nucleotides line up with TRBD2. With V trimmed by 6 bases and J by 3 bases, 7 bases remained unmatched. CDR1 DFQATT and CDR2 SNEGSKA come from the germline V gene (reference sequence). This CDR3 region has 14 residues. The CDR3 loop is CSAPGLVVYNEQFF. In nucleotides, the CDR3 is TGCAGTGCCCCGGGACTAGTGGTCTACAATGAGCAGTTCTTC.

In its sample, this clonotype was seen a few times. V usage is TRBV6-4 and J usage is TRBJ2-1; D gene uncertain. This CDR3 has 12 amino acids. V gave up 8 bases and J gave up 2 bases, with 7 bases separating them. Per germline, CDR1 MRHNA and CDR2 SNTAGT. The CDR3 nucleotides are TGTGCCAGCCCAGGACCCTACAATGAGCAGTTCTTC. This sequence encodes CASPGPYNEQFF.

This clonotype was found a few times. This rearrangement joins TRBV20-1 to TRBJ2-4; 7 bases map to TRBD2. Trimming at V came to 5 bases and at J to 3 bases, leaving 13 bases not matched to a gene. This CDR3 is 16 amino acids long. Germline values: CDR1 DFQATT, CDR2 SNEGSKA (reference sequence). CDR3 loop: CSAPFWGGGYKNIQYF. The DNA of the CDR3 is TGCAGTGCTCCGTTTTGGGGCGGGGGTTACAAAAACATTCAGTACTTC.

The chain uses TRBV28 and TRBJ1-1; TRBD1 matches 8 bases. Germline assignment: CDR1 MDHEN and CDR2 SYDVKM. With 6 bases clipped from V and 8 bases from J, the junction kept 17 bases outside the gene matches. The CDR3 contains 16 residues. This chain's CDR3 is CASSPPDRAPPQEAFF. The CDR3 coding sequence is TGTGCCAGCAGCCCCCCGGACAGGGCTCCACCTCAGGAAGCTTTCTTT.

The J gene is TRBJ2-3, the V gene TRBV5-1; unclear D gene. Germline CDR1 reads SGHRS; CDR2 reads YFSETQ. Between the trimmed V and J ends, which lost 1 base and 5 bases, there was a span of 11 bases. The CDR3 totals 14 residues. CDR3 region: CASSLSSIRDTQYF. Written as DNA, the CDR3 is TGCGCCAGCAGCTTGAGTAGTATCAGAGATACGCAGTATTTT.

The rearrangement joins TRBV5-6 to TRBJ2-5, with 10 bases aligning to TRBD2. Germline CDR1 is SGHDT and CDR2 is YYEEEE. This CDR3 is 16 amino acids long. V was pared by 5 bases and J by 3 bases, with 10 bases of the junction left unmatched. The DNA of the CDR3 is TGTGCCAGCAGTCATGCCGCCGGACTAGCGGAAGAGACCCAGTACTTC. It translates to CASSHAAGLAEETQYF.

This clonotype is a singleton in its sample. This rearrangement joins TRBV7-8 to TRBJ2-1; the match to TRBD2 covers 15 bases. The CDR3 extends over 18 amino acids. The trim removed 1 base at V and 2 bases at J, leaving 3 bases unmatched. Germline V gene sequence: CDR1 SGHVS, CDR2 FQNEAQ. CDR3 nucleotides: TGTGCCAGCAGCTTAGTAAGGACTAGCGGGAGGGCCTACAATGAGCAGTTCTTC. Amino acids: CASSLVRTSGRAYNEQFF.

The CDR3 coding sequence is TGTGCCAGCAGACTTTCAACTAGGAGTGAGACCCAGTACTTC. This encodes CASRLSTRSETQYF. V and J are TRBV7-6 and TRBJ2-5, with D tentatively TRBD2 (5 bases). The germline CDR1 and CDR2 sequences are SGHVS and FNYEAQ. V was pared by 6 bases and J by 5 bases, with 16 bases between. CDR3 size: 14 residues.

This clonotype has just a few counts. The chain recombines TRBV7-3 with TRBJ2-1, with D maybe TRBD1 (6 bases). The CDR3 consists of 16 residues. Trimming took 2 bases from V and 6 from J, leaving 17 bases between them. From germline, CDR1 is SGHTA and CDR2 FQGTGA. The CDR3 sequence is CASSLDRDKAANEQFF. The CDR3, as DNA: TGTGCCAGCAGCTTAGACCGGGACAAGGCCGCCAATGAGCAGTTCTTC.

This clonotype turned up a few times. V usage is TRBV29-1 and J usage is TRBJ2-1, with D perhaps TRBD1 or TRBD2 (5 bases each). The CDR3 totals 14 residues. Trimming stripped 4 bases from V and 6 bases from J, with 16 bases between. Germline V lookup: CDR1 SQVTM, CDR2 ANQGSEA. CDR3 residues: CSVGPVSGTNEQFF. The CDR3, as DNA: TGCAGCGTTGGCCCCGTGTCAGGGACCAATGAGCAGTTCTTC.